The present T cell receptor beta chain was sequenced within a study of radiotherapy plus CTLA-4 blockade in lung cancer. The overall study: Disease control was achieved by 31% of patients, and objective responses by 18%. Study outcomes and limitations: Among reported predictors of response, early blood T cell clone dynamics with interferon-beta performed best. An expansion of tumor-derived TCR clones occurred in blood after radiotherapy plus ipilimumab.

CTLA-4 blockade with ipilimumab, together with focal radiation, was given to patients with chemo-refractory metastatic non-small-cell lung cancer. As concerns this clone: The antigen is unknown.

Profiling relied on immunoSEQ multiplex PCR, and the TCRdb table lists in-frame clones only, not all of them. Of roughly 98,000 clones listed, approximately 80% are singletons. Germline V gene lookup returns CDR1 MNHNY and CDR2 SVGAGI (reference sequence). With 0 bases clipped from V and 1 base from J, the junction kept 1 base outside the gene matches. The CDR3 is 15 amino acids. The receptor was derived from a human donor with non-small cell lung cancer that progressed on radiotherapy plus ipilimumab. This rearrangement joins TRBV6-6 to TRBJ2-5, with 8 bases that match TRBD1. Sequencing was performed on peripheral blood, taken from a patient treated with radiotherapy plus ipilimumab. CDR3 protein: CASSYSGQGQETQYF. For the CDR3, the DNA is TGTGCCAGCAGTTACTCAGGACAGGGCCAAGAGACCCAGTACTTC.